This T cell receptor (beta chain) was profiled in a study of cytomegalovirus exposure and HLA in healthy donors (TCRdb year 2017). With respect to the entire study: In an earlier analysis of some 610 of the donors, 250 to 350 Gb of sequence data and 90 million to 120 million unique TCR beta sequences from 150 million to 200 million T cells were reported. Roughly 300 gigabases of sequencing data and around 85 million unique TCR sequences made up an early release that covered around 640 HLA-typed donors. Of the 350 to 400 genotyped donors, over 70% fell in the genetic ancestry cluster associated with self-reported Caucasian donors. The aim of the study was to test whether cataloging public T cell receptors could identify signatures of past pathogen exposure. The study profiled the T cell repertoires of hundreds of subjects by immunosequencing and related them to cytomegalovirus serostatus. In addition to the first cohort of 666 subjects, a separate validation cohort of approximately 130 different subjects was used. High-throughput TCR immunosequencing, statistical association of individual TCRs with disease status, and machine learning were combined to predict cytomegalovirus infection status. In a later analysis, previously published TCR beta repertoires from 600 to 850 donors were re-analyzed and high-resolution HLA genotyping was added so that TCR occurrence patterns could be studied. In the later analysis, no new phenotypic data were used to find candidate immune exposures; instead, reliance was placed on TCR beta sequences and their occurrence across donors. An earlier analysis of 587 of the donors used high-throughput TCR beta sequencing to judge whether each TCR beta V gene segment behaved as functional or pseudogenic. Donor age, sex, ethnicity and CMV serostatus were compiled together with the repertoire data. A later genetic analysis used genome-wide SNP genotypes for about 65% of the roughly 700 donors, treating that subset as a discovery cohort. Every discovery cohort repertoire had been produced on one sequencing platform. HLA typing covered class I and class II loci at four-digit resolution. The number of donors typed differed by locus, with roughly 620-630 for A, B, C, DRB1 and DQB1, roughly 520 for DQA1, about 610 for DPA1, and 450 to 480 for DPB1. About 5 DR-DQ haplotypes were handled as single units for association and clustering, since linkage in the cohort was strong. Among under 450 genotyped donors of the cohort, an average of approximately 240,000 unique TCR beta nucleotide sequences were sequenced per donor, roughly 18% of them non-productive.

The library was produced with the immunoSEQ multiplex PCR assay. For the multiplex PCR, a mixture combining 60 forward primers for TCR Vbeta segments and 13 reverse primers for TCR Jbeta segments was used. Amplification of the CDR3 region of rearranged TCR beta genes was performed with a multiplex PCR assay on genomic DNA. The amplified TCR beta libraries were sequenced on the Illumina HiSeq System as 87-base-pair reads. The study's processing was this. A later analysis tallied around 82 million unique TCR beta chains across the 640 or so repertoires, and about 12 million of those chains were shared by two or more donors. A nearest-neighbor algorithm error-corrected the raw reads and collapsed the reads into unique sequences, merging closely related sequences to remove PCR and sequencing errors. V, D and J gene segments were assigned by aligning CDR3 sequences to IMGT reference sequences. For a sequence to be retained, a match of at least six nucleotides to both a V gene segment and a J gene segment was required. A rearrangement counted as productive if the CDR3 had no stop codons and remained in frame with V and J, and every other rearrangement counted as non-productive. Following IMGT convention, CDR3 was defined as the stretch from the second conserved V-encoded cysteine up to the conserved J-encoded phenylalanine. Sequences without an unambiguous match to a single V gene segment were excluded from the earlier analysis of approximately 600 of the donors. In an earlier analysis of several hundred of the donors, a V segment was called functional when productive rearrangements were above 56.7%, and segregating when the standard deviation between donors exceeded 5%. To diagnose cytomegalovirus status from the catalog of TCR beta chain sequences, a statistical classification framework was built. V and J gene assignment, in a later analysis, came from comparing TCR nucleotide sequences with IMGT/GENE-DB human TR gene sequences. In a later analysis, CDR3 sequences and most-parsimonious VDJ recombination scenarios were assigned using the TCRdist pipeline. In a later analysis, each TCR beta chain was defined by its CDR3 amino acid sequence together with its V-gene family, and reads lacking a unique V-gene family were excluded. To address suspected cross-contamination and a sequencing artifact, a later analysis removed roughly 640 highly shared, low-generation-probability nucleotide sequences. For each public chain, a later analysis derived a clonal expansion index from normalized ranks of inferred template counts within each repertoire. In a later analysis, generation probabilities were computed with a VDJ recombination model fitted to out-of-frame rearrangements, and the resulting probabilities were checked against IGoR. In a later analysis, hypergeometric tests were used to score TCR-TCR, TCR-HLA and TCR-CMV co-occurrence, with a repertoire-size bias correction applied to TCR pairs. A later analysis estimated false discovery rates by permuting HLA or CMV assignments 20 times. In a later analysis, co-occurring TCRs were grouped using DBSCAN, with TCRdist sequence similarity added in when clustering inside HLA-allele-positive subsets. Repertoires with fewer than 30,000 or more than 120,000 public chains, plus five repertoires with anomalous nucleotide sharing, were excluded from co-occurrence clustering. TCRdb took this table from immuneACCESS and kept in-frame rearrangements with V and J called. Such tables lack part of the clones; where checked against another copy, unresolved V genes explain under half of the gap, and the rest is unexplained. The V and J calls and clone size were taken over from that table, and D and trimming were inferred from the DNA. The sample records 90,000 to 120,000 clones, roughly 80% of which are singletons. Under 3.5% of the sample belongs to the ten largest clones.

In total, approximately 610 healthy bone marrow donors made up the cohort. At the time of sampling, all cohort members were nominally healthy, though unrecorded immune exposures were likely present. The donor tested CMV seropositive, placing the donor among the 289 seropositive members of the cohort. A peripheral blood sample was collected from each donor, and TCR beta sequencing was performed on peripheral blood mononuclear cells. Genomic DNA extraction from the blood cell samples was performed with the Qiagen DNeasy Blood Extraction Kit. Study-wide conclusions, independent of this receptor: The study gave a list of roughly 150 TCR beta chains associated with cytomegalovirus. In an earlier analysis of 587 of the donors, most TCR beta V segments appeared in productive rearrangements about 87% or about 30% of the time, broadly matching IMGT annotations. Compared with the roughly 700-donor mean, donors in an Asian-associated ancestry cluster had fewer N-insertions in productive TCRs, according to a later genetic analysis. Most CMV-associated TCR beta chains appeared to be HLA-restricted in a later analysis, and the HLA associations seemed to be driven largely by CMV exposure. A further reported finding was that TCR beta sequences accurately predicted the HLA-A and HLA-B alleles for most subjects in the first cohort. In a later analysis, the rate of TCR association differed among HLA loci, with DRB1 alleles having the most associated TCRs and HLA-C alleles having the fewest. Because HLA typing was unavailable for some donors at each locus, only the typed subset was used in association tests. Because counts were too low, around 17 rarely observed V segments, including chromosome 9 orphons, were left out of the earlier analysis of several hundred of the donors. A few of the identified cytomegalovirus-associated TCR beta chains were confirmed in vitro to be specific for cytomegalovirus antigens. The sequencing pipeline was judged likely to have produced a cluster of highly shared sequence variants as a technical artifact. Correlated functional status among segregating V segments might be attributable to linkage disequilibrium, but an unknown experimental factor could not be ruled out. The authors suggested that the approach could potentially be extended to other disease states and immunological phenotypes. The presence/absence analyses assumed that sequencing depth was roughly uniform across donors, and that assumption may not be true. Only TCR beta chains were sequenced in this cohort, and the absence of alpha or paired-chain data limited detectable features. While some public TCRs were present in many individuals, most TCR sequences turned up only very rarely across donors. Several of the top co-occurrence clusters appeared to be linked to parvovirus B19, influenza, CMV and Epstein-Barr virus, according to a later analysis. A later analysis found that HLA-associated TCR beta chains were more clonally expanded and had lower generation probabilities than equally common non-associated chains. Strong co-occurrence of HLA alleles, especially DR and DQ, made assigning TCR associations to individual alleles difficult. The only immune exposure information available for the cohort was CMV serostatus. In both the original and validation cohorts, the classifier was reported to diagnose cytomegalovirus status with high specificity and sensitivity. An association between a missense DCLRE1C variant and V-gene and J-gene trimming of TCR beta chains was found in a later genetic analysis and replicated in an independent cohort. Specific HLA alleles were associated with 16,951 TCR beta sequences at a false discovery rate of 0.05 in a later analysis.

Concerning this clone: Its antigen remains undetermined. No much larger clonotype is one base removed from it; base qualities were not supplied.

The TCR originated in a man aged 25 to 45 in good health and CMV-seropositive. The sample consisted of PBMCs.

The CDR3 region: CASSLAPGMTYEQYF. The nucleotide sequence is given as TGCGCCAGCAGCTTGGCTCCGGGTATGACCTACGAGCAGTACTTC. The chain joins TRBV5-1 to TRBJ2-7; the D segment cannot be called with confidence. V and J lose 0 bases and 2 bases, and a span of 12 bases separates them. From the germline V gene, CDR1 is SGHRS and CDR2 is YFSETQ. The CDR3 starts with the cysteine, ends with the phenylalanine, and has 15 residues. Only CDR3 DNA is held: 45 bases, read in frame from base 1.